The clone carrying this T cell receptor beta chain was seen a handful of times. As yet, its antigen is unknown. The data were obtained in a study of response to subunit inactivated influenza vaccine. TCRdb analysed the RT-PCR reads with MiXCR anew, one entry per CDR3 protein. The sample shows hundreds of thousands of distinct CDR3 sequences, over 9.5% of them seen only once. Whole-study results and caveats: The authors suggested that few new T cells are recruited per seasonal influenza vaccination.

The material was PBMCs from blood, obtained on the day of vaccination. This TCR derives from a man between 45 and 60 years old who received an inactivated influenza vaccine.

The CDR3 spells CASSAGGTPPHEQYF. Written as DNA, the CDR3 is TGTGCCAGCAGCGCGGGTGGGACTCCACCACACGAGCAGTACTTC. J is TRBJ2-7 and V is TRBV5-6; D perhaps matches TRBD2 (6 bases). The germline V gene has CDR1 SGHDT and CDR2 YYEEEE. The CDR3 sequence is 15 residues long. V dropped 4 bases and J dropped 5 bases, with 19 bases sitting between them.